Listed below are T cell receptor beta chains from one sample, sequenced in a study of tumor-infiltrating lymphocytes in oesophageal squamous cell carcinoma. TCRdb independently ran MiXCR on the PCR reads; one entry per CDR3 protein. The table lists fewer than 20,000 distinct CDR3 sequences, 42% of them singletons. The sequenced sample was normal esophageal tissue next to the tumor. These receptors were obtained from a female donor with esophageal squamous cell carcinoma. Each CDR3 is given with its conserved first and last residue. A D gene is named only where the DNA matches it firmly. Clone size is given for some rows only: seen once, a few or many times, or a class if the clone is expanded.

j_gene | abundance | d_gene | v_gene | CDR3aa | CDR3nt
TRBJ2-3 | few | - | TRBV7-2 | CASSPSGPQAVDTQYF | TGTGCCAGCAGCCCCAGCGGGCCTCAAGCGGTAGATACGCAGTATTTT
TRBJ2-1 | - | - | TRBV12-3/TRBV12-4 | CASSQPQEGSSYNEQFF | TGTGCCAGCAGTCAACCCCAGGAAGGGAGCTCCTACAATGAGCAGTTCTTC
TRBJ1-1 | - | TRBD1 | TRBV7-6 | CNDREGDTEAFF | TGTAATGACAGGGAAGGGGACACTGAAGCTTTCTTT
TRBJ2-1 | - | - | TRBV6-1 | CASSYQGVGNYNEQFF | TGTGCCAGCAGTTACCAGGGCGTCGGGAACTACAATGAGCAGTTCTTC
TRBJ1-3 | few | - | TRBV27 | CASSPTAVSSGNTIYF | TGTGCCAGCAGTCCGACTGCGGTTAGCTCTGGAAACACCATATATTTT
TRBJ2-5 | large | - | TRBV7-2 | CASSRQTNQETQYF | TGTGCCAGCAGCCGTCAGACAAACCAAGAGACCCAGTACTTC
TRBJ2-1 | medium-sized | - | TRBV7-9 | CASSFSREQFF | TGTGCCAGCAGCTTCAGCCGGGAGCAGTTCTTC
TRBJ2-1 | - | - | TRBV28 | CASSFQAGQFF | TGTGCCAGCAGTTTCCAGGCCGGGCAGTTCTTC
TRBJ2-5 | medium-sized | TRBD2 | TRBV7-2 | CASSSRTSGGPTVKTQYF | TGTGCCAGCAGCTCGAGGACTAGCGGGGGCCCCACCGTTAAGACCCAGTACTTC
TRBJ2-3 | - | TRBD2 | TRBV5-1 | CASSFSGGTDTQYF | TGCGCCAGCAGCTTCAGCGGGGGCACAGATACGCAGTATTTT
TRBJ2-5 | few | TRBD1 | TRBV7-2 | CASSLSPKQGRETQYF | TGTGCCAGCAGCCTGAGTCCAAAACAGGGGCGGGAGACCCAGTACTTC
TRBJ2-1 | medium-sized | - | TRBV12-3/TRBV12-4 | CASSPAGKSYNEQFF | TGTGCCAGCAGCCCCGCGGGGAAGTCCTACAATGAGCAGTTCTTC
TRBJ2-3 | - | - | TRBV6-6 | CASSYSTPRGFSTDTQYF | TGTGCCAGCAGTTACTCAACACCCAGGGGATTTAGCACAGATACGCAGTATTTT
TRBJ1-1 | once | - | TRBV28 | CASSFTRVRDTEAFF | TGTGCCAGCAGTTTTACCAGGGTCCGTGACACTGAAGCTTTCTTT
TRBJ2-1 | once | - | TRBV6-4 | CASSEESGPYNEQFF | TGTGCCAGCAGTGAAGAGAGCGGGCCCTACAATGAGCAGTTCTTC
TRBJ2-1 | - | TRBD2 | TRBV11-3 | CASSSFGLAGGGDNEQFF | TGTGCCAGCAGCTCCTTTGGACTAGCGGGAGGAGGAGACAATGAGCAGTTCTTC
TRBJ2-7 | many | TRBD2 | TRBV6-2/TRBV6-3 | CASSYGTSGALPPYEQYF | TGTGCCAGCAGTTACGGGACTAGCGGGGCGCTCCCCCCCTACGAGCAGTACTTC
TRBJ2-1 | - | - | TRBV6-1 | CASSEAITWKNEQFF | TGTGCCAGCAGTGAAGCGATCACCTGGAAGAATGAGCAGTTCTTC
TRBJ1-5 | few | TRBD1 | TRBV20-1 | CSARGQGNQPQHF | TGCAGTGCTAGGGGACAGGGGAATCAGCCCCAGCATTTT
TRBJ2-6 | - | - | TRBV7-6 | CASSLTGPGANVLTF | TGTGCCAGCAGCTTAACAGGGCCCGGGGCCAACGTCCTGACTTTC
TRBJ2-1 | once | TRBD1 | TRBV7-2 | CASSLPGQKVNEQFF | TGTGCCAGCAGCCTACCGGGACAGAAGGTCAATGAGCAGTTCTTC
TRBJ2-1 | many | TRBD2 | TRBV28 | CASSFPRALSSGGYNEQFF | TGTGCCAGCAGTTTCCCCCGGGCTCTTTCAAGCGGGGGCTACAATGAGCAGTTCTTC
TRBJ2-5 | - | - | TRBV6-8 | CASSYGRDETQYF | TGTGCCAGCAGTTACGGTCGCGATGAGACCCAGTACTTC
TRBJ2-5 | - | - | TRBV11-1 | CASNQGGPAETQYF | TGTGCCAGCAACCAAGGGGGGCCGGCAGAGACCCAGTACTTC